This T cell receptor (beta chain) appears in the sequencing data of a study of PD-L1 blockade in urothelial cancer. Overall study context: The patients' atezolizumab therapy, 1,200 mg intravenously every 3 weeks, started in about 2014. The researchers analyzed blood 3 weeks (second dose) and 6 weeks after treatment start. Peripheral blood specimens exhibited a median yield of around 140,000 T cells.

This CDR3 is 15 amino acids long. V lost 4 bases and J lost 4, with 18 bases in between. Germline CDR1 reads SGHNT; CDR2 reads YYREEE (reference sequence). Assay used: immunoSEQ multiplex PCR; TCRdb lists only in-frame clones, some missing. In the table there are around 50,000 clones, more than 70% of which are singletons. The time point here: peripheral blood 6 weeks after treatment start. The sequencing used PBMCs, collected around atezolizumab (anti-PD-L1) treatment. V and J are TRBV5-4 and TRBJ2-7, with D possibly matching TRBD2 (5 bases). This sequence was found in a man in his sixties with urothelial cancer. CDR3 sequence reads: CASSEGVTTGYEQYF. CDR3 DNA: TGTGCCAGCAGCGAGGGCGTTACGACCGGATACGAGCAGTACTTC. Drawing the rest from reference TRBV5-4 and TRBJ2-7, the complete variable domain is ETGVTQSPTHLIKTRGQQVTLRCSSQSGHNTVSWYQQALGQGPQFIFQYYREEENGRGNFPPRFSGLQFPNYSSELNVNALELDDSALYLCASSEGVTTGYEQYFGPGTRLTVT.